The rows below give T cell receptor beta chains drawn from one sample of a study of type 1 and type 2 diabetes patients. One entry per CDR3 protein, called by TCRdb with MiXCR from the multiplex PCR reads. The table has approximately 260,000 distinct CDR3 sequences, 45% to 60% seen once; the top ten hold roughly an eighth. Sequencing was performed on peripheral blood mononuclear cells (PBMCs). These receptors came from a man aged 18 to 29 with type 2 diabetes. CDR3s include the opening cysteine and the closing phenylalanine or tryptophan. D genes are given only for firm matches. Some rows mark clone size as missing; the rest say once, few, many or name a class of expanded clone.

TRBD2	-	TRBV9	TRBJ2-1	CASSVGVAGGNEQFF	TGTGCCAGCAGCGTAGGTGTAGCGGGAGGGAATGAGCAGTTCTTC
TRBD1	-	TRBV2	TRBJ1-2	CASSESGGANYGYTF	TGTGCCAGCAGTGAATCAGGGGGAGCTAACTATGGCTACACCTTC
TRBD2	few	TRBV20-1	TRBJ2-5	CSARGGGQFETQYF	TGCAGTGCTCGGGGCGGGGGGCAATTTGAGACCCAGTACTTC
-	-	TRBV6-5	TRBJ2-1	CASSYNKGGSSYNEQFF	TGTGCCAGCAGTTACAATAAGGGGGGTAGCTCCTACAATGAGCAGTTCTTC
TRBD2	-	TRBV30	TRBJ2-5	CAYTSGPRETQYF	TGTGCCTACACTAGCGGTCCCCGAGAGACCCAGTACTTC
TRBD1	many	TRBV10-2	TRBJ2-5	CASSRGQGAGETQYF	TGCGCCAGCAGCCGGGGACAGGGGGCAGGAGAGACCCAGTACTTC
-	-	TRBV29-1	TRBJ2-1	CSVVDEKAANEQFF	TGCAGCGTTGTGGACGAAAAGGCGGCCAATGAGCAGTTCTTC
-	-	TRBV6-1	TRBJ1-1	CASKKNTEVLF	TGTGCCAGCAAAAAGAACACTGAAGTTCTCTTT
-	-	TRBV7-2	TRBJ2-2	CASSQVLSTGELFF	TGTGCCAGCAGCCAAGTTCTCTCCACCGGGGAGCTGTTTTTT
-	-	TRBV12-5	TRBJ1-5	CASGLGGGDRNQPQHF	TGTGCTAGTGGTTTGGGGGGAGGGGACCGCAATCAGCCCCAGCATTTT
TRBD1	-	TRBV10-3	TRBJ1-1	CAISESGTGKTEAFF	TGTGCCATCAGTGAGTCAGGGACAGGGAAGACTGAAGCTTTCTTT
-	few	TRBV6-6	TRBJ1-5	CASKGRENQPQHF	TGTGCCAGCAAAGGTAGGGAAAATCAGCCCCAGCATTTT
TRBD2	-	TRBV4-1	TRBJ2-7	CASSARGLAGERNEQYF	TGCGCCAGCAGCGCAAGAGGTTTAGCGGGAGAACGAAACGAGCAGTACTTC
TRBD2	few	TRBV6-5	TRBJ2-7	CASSTGEGQYF	TGTGCCAGCAGTACCGGGGAGGGGCAGTACTTC
TRBD1	many	TRBV10-1	TRBJ1-1	CASTRDRRDTEAFF	TGCGCCAGTACCCGGGACAGGAGGGACACTGAAGCTTTCTTT
TRBD2	few	TRBV2	TRBJ2-7	CASSEGPSGKSKIYEQYF	TGTGCCAGCAGTGAAGGACCTAGCGGGAAAAGCAAAATCTACGAGCAGTACTTC
-	-	TRBV30	TRBJ2-7	CAWRVGRSYEQYF	TGTGCCTGGAGAGTTGGAAGATCCTACGAGCAGTACTTC
-	few	TRBV7-2	TRBJ2-3	CASSLGGTSTDTQYF	TGTGCCAGCAGCTTAGGCGGGACTAGCACAGATACGCAGTATTTT
-	-	TRBV12-3/TRBV12-4	TRBJ1-1	CASSLFPEMNTEAFF	TGTGCCAGCAGTTTATTTCCAGAAATGAACACTGAAGCTTTCTTT
TRBD1	-	TRBV2	TRBJ2-1	CASRGGGQGYNEQFF	TGTGCCAGCAGGGGAGGGGGACAGGGGTACAATGAGCAGTTCTTC
TRBD2	many	TRBV10-1	TRBJ2-5	CASSVAGEETQYF	TGCGCCAGCAGTGTGGCGGGAGAAGAGACCCAGTACTTC
TRBD1	once	TRBV10-1	TRBJ2-7	CASSFAGTGAYEQYF	TGCGCCAGCAGTTTTGCCGGGACAGGGGCCTACGAGCAGTACTTC
-	-	TRBV20-1	TRBJ1-1	CSADTAGAMNTEAFF	TGCAGTGCCGACACGGCAGGGGCCATGAACACTGAAGCTTTCTTT
TRBD1	-	TRBV10-2	TRBJ2-5	CASSEPDRGRETQYF	TGCGCCAGCAGTGAGCCAGACAGGGGGCGAGAGACCCAGTACTTC
TRBD1	-	TRBV10-3	TRBJ2-3	CAISAGTGTDTQYF	TGTGCCATCAGTGCCGGGACAGGTACAGATACGCAGTATTTT
TRBD1	few	TRBV13	TRBJ2-7	CASSRDRVNYEQYF	TGTGCCAGCAGCCGTGACAGGGTAAACTACGAGCAGTACTTC
-	few	TRBV4-2	TRBJ2-7	CASSPRGVSYEQYF	TGTGCCAGCAGCCCAAGAGGGGTTTCCTACGAGCAGTACTTC
TRBD1	-	TRBV27	TRBJ2-7	CASSYSGQQQYF	TGTGCCAGCAGTTACTCGGGACAGCAGCAGTACTTC
-	-	TRBV25-1	TRBJ2-7	CASSPQSRRQNYEQYF	TGTGCCAGCAGTCCACAATCCCGGAGACAAAACTACGAGCAGTACTTC
-	-	TRBV19	TRBJ2-2	CASSIDPRNTGELFF	TGTGCCAGTAGTATAGACCCCAGGAACACCGGGGAGCTGTTTTTT
-	many	TRBV7-2	TRBJ1-6	CASSLGSSYNSPLHF	TGTGCCAGCAGCTTAGGCAGCTCCTATAATTCACCCCTCCACTTT
-	-	TRBV7-3	TRBJ1-2	CASTSGDPVYGYTF	TGTGCCAGCACCTCAGGGGACCCCGTTTATGGCTACACCTTC
-	few	TRBV7-2	TRBJ1-1	CASSPLSRNTEAFF	TGTGCCAGCAGCCCCCTCTCGAGGAACACTGAAGCTTTCTTT
-	-	TRBV4-2	TRBJ2-6	CASTAGGAGANVLTF	TGTGCCAGCACCGCCGGAGGGGCTGGGGCCAACGTCCTGACTTTC
TRBD1	-	TRBV6-5	TRBJ2-7	CASSYSDRGRPYEQYF	TGTGCCAGCAGTTACTCTGACAGGGGCAGGCCCTACGAGCAGTACTTC
TRBD1	few	TRBV19	TRBJ1-5	CASKAGGQGLDQPQHF	TGTGCCAGTAAGGCCGGCGGACAGGGGTTAGATCAGCCCCAGCATTTT
-	-	TRBV3-1	TRBJ1-1	CASSQDRDTSTTEAFF	TGTGCCAGCAGCCAAGACAGGGACACCAGCACTACTGAAGCTTTCTTT
TRBD1	-	TRBV5-1	TRBJ1-4	CASGQGSGEKLFF	TGCGCCAGCGGACAGGGATCCGGTGAAAAACTGTTTTTT
TRBD1	-	TRBV19	TRBJ1-2	CASRPQGSEGYTF	TGTGCCAGTAGACCACAGGGGAGTGAGGGCTACACCTTC
-	-	TRBV6-6	TRBJ1-5	CASSYTRGGSNQPQHF	TGTGCCAGCAGTTACACGAGAGGTGGTAGCAATCAGCCCCAGCATTTT
TRBD1	many	TRBV6-1	TRBJ2-5	CASSQPPGQDLETQYF	TGTGCCAGCAGTCAGCCCCCGGGACAGGACCTGGAGACCCAGTACTTC
-	-	TRBV19	TRBJ2-1	CATSVAGEINEQFF	TGTGCCACCAGTGTGGCAGGAGAGATAAATGAGCAGTTCTTC
-	few	TRBV7-3	TRBJ2-3	CASSLMALSHADTQYF	TGTGCCAGCAGCTTAATGGCCCTTTCCCACGCAGATACGCAGTATTTT
TRBD2	-	TRBV7-3	TRBJ2-5	CASSAGRGGQNQYF	TGTGCCAGCAGCGCGGGGAGGGGAGGCCAAAACCAGTACTTC
-	-	TRBV6-5	TRBJ1-5	CASQLNTRQPQHF	TGTGCCAGCCAATTAAATACGCGTCAGCCCCAGCATTTT
TRBD1	-	TRBV7-2	TRBJ2-2	CASRTGTGTYQNTGELFF	TGTGCCAGCAGGACCGGGACAGGCACCTATCAGAACACCGGGGAGCTGTTTTTT
-	-	TRBV27	TRBJ2-5	CASRVAETQYF	TGTGCCAGCAGAGTGGCGGAGACCCAGTACTTC
-	-	TRBV10-1	TRBJ2-7	CASRVGGGFGYEQYF	TGCGCCAGCAGAGTCGGCGGGGGCTTCGGGTACGAGCAGTACTTC
-	-	TRBV7-8	TRBJ2-7	CASSLATPVFGGEQYF	TGTGCCAGCAGCTTAGCGACCCCAGTGTTCGGTGGCGAGCAGTACTTC
-	few	TRBV7-2	TRBJ1-1	CASSALKVAEAFF	TGTGCCAGCAGCGCCCTGAAGGTCGCCGAAGCTTTCTTT
TRBD2	-	TRBV19	TRBJ2-3	CASRTSGGAADTQYF	TGTGCCAGTCGGACTAGCGGGGGGGCAGCAGATACGCAGTATTTT
-	few	TRBV20-1	TRBJ2-5	CSGALAMGTQYF	TGCAGCGGAGCTTTGGCAATGGGGACCCAGTACTTC
TRBD1	many	TRBV12-3/TRBV12-4	TRBJ2-5	CASTTRQGSETQYF	TGTGCCAGCACCACCAGACAGGGGTCAGAGACCCAGTACTTC
-	-	TRBV6-1	TRBJ1-6	CASGGRSYNSPLHF	TGTGCCAGCGGGGGAAGGTCCTATAATTCACCCCTCCACTTT
TRBD2	-	TRBV7-6	TRBJ2-2	CASSLAGLGIGELFF	TGTGCCAGCAGCCTAGCGGGGTTGGGGATCGGGGAGCTGTTTTTT